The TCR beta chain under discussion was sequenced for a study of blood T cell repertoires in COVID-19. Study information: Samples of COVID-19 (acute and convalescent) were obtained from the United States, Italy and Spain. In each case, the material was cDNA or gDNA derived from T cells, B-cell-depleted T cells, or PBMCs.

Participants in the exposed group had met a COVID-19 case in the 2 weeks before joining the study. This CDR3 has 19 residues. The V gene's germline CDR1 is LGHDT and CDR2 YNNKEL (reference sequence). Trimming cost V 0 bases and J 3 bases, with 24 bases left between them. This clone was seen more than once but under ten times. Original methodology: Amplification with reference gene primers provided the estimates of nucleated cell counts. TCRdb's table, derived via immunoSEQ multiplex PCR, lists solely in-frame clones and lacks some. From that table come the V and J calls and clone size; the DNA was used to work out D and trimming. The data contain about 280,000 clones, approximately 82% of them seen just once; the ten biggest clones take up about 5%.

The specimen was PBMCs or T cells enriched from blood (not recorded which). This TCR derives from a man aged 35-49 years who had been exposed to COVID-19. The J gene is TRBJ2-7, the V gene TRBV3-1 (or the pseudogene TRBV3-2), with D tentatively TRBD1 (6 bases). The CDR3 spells CASSQDLWLGRTVSYEQYF. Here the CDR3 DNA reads TGTGCCAGCAGCCAAGATCTCTGGTTGGGAAGGACAGTAAGCTACGAGCAGTACTTC.